These 23 T cell receptor beta chains came from one sample sequenced in a study of OX40 agonist ivuxolimab in advanced cancers. Using immunoSEQ multiplex PCR, the repertoire was profiled, and TCRdb retains in-frame clones only, with some absent. The repertoire holds about 68,000 clones, with about 83% as singletons. Specimen: CD4+ or CD8+ T cells sorted from blood, collected in a trial of the OX40 agonist ivuxolimab. The receptors come from an adult with an advanced solid tumor such as melanoma, head and neck, liver or kidney cancer.

This clone was observed a few times. The chain joins TRBV19 to TRBJ2-6, with D uncertain. The CDR3 consists of 12 residues. Germline loops: CDR1 LNHDA, CDR2 SQIVND (reference sequence). The V end was cut by 9 bases, the J end by 4 bases, with 7 bases between. CDR3 coding DNA: TGTGCCAGCAGGTCGGGGGCCAACGTCCTGACTTTC. Amino acid sequence: CASRSGANVLTF.

This clone was recorded once. The chain recombines TRBV7-2 with TRBJ2-7; unclear D gene. The length of the CDR3 is 11 residues. CDR1 and CDR2 from the germline V gene are SGHTA and FQGNSA. The V and J ends lost 5 bases and 2 bases respectively, with 4 bases between them. CDR3 residues: CASSPAYEQYF. CDR3 nucleotides: TGTGCCAGCAGCCCCGCCTACGAGCAGTACTTC.

This clone showed up just once. The chain uses TRBV19 and TRBJ1-1, with D unclear. This CDR3 contains 14 residues. Trimming left V 4 bases short and J 1 base short, with 10 bases between. The germline V gene has CDR1 LNHDA and CDR2 SQIVND (reference sequence). The CDR3 nucleotides read TGTGCCAGTAGTAAATATGCGGGGAACACTGAAGCTTTCTTT. Its translation is CASSKYAGNTEAFF.

This sequence joins TRBV5-6 and TRBJ2-7; tentatively, D is TRBD2 (5 bases). CDR1 SGHDT and CDR2 YYEEEE come from the germline V gene. The CDR3 is made up of 12 amino acids. V was trimmed by 0 bases and J by 6 bases, leaving 7 bases between them. The CDR3 DNA follows: TGTGCCAGCAGCTTGGGAGGGATCGAGCAGTACTTC. Protein product: CASSLGGIEQYF. The variable domain in full, completed from reference TRBV5-6 and TRBJ2-7, reads DAGVTQSPTHLIKTRGQQVTLRCSPKSGHDTVSWYQQALGQGPQFIFQYYEEEERQRGNFPDRFSGHQFPNYSSELNVNALLLGDSALYLCASSLGGIEQYFGPGTRLTVT.

The chain recombines TRBV19 with TRBJ2-6; the match to TRBD1 covers 12 bases. The CDR3 extends over 18 amino acids. After removal of 2 bases from V and 1 base from J, the junction contained 3 bases not matched to a gene. Germline V lookup: CDR1 LNHDA, CDR2 SQIVND (reference sequence). CDR3 sequence reads: CASSIRDRGLSGANVLTF. CDR3 in DNA: TGTGCCAGTAGTATAAGGGACAGGGGGCTTTCTGGGGCCAACGTCCTGACTTTC.

The chain recombines TRBV5-1 with TRBJ2-2; perhaps TRBD2 as D (5 bases). CDR1 and CDR2 (germline): SGHRS, YFSETQ. The CDR3 contains 16 residues. V lost 0 bases to trimming and J lost 2 bases, with 11 bases between them. The CDR3 reads CASSLVLAGNTGELFF. CDR3 in DNA: TGCGCCAGCAGCTTGGTGCTAGCAGGAAACACCGGGGAGCTGTTTTTT.

The V call is TRBV15, the J call TRBJ2-1, with D possibly TRBD1 on 6 matching bases. V was cut by 5 bases and J by 3 bases, with 17 bases left in between. The CDR3 totals 16 residues. In germline, CDR1 is LNHNV, CDR2 YYDKDF (reference sequence). The CDR3 sequence: CATSGTINFNYNEQFF. CDR3 sequence (DNA): TGTGCCACCAGCGGGACAATAAATTTTAACTACAATGAGCAGTTCTTC. Combining the CDR3 with reference TRBV15 and TRBJ2-1 gives the whole variable domain DAMVIQNPRYQVTQFGKPVTLSCSQTLNHNVMYWYQQKSSQAPKLLFHYYDKDFNNEADTPDNFQSRRPNTSFCFLDIRSPGLGDTAMYLCATSGTINFNYNEQFFGPGTRLTVL.

This chain uses TRBV11-2 with TRBJ2-5, with D hard to call. V shed 1 base and J shed 2 bases, with 5 bases lying between them. The germline gives CDR1 SGHAT, CDR2 FQNNGV. This CDR3 is built from 13 residues. DNA for the CDR3: TGTGCCAGCAGCTTAGGGTGGCAAGAGACCCAGTACTTC. Translating it yields CASSLGWQETQYF.

The CDR3 DNA reads as TGTGCCAGCAGCTTAGGCGGGGTTGTGAACTATGGCTACACCTTC. This sequence encodes CASSLGGVVNYGYTF. The J gene is TRBJ1-2, the V gene TRBV7-8; D is unresolved. V lost 1 base and J lost 2, with 11 bases in between. There are 15 residues in the CDR3. Germline V gene lookup returns CDR1 SGHVS and CDR2 FQNEAQ. The entire variable domain, with the rest obtained from reference TRBV7-8 and TRBJ1-2, is as follows: GAGVSQSPRYKVAKRGQDVALRCDPISGHVSLFWYQQALGQGPEFLTYFQNEAQLDKSGLPSDRFFAERPEGSVSTLKIQRTQQEDSAVYLCASSLGGVVNYGYTFGSGTRLTVV.

This clone came up a few times. The chain is built from TRBV16 and TRBJ1-2; perhaps TRBD1 as D (5 bases). The CDR3 spans 15 residues. Trimming took 7 bases from V and 4 from J, leaving 19 bases between them. Germline V gene data show CDR1 as KGHSY and CDR2 as FQNENV. As DNA, the CDR3 is TGTGCCAGCATCTCACCGGGACGAGCATTCTATGGCTACACCTTC. Protein: CASISPGRAFYGYTF.

V and J are TRBV4-1 and TRBJ1-1, with unresolved D. The CDR3 spans 14 residues. Between the trimmed V and J ends, which lost 3 bases and 0 bases, there was a span of 8 bases. The germline V gene encodes CDR1 MGHRA and CDR2 YSYEKL. The CDR3 protein is CASSHPGMNTEAFF. The DNA for the CDR3 is TGCGCCAGCAGCCACCCGGGGATGAACACTGAAGCTTTCTTT.

V is TRBV7-9 and J is TRBJ1-4, with 9 bases identical to TRBD1. J was trimmed by 7 bases and V by 4 bases; bases with no gene match: 13. Per the germline V gene, CDR1 is SEHNR and CDR2 is FQNEAQ (reference sequence). The CDR3 is made up of 17 amino acids. CDR3 nucleotides: TGTGCCAGCAGCTCGGGACAGGGACAAGGTGGAGGTGAAAAACTGTTTTTT. As protein: CASSSGQGQGGGEKLFF. The full variable domain, with the rest looked up from reference TRBV7-9 and TRBJ1-4, is DTGVSQNPRHKITKRGQNVTFRCDPISEHNRLYWYRQTLGQGPEFLTYFQNEAQLEKSRLLSDRFSAERPKGSFSTLEIQRTEQGDSAMYLCASSSGQGQGGGEKLFFGSGTQLSVL.

In its sample, this clone was seen once. The CDR3 protein is CASSPELGGNQPQHF. The CDR3 nucleotides read TGTGCCAGCTCACCCGAGCTTGGGGGGAATCAGCCCCAGCATTTT. The chain has TRBV18 and TRBJ1-5; D perhaps matches TRBD1 (5 bases). The CDR3 extends over 15 amino acids. Trimming removed 3 bases from V and 4 bases from J, with 13 bases in between. The germline gives CDR1 KGHSH, CDR2 LQKENI. The full variable domain, rest sourced from reference TRBV18 and TRBJ1-5, is NAGVMQNPRHLVRRRGQEARLRCSPMKGHSHVYWYRQLPEEGLKFMVYLQKENIIDESGMPKERFSAEFPKEGPSILRIQQVVRGDSAAYFCASSPELGGNQPQHFGDGTRLSIL.

V gene TRBV10-2 combines with J gene TRBJ1-6; tentative D call: TRBD1 (5 bases). Germline CDR1 WSHSY, CDR2 SAAADI. Trimming shortened V by 5 bases and J by 6 bases, and 17 bases separated the two germline ends. The CDR3 length is 16 residues. The CDR3 region has the DNA TGCGCCAGCAGTCTGTCCCCGGGACCGCTTAATTCACCCCTCCACTTT. This encodes CASSLSPGPLNSPLHF.

This clone was detected only once. V is TRBV18 and J is TRBJ1-4; D not resolved. CDR1 is KGHSH, CDR2 LQKENI, per germline. CDR3 length equals 13 residues. V lost 6 bases and J 8 bases, leaving 13 bases between the germline ends. The CDR3 DNA sequence: TGTGCCAGCTCCACAGCCCGAGGCGAAAAACTGTTTTTT. This gives the protein CASSTARGEKLFF.

The chain employs TRBV6-5 and TRBJ1-2; D gene unclear. Trimming cost V 5 bases and J 1 base, with 11 bases left between them. Per germline, CDR1 MNHEY and CDR2 SVGAGI. This CDR3 contains 14 residues. CDR3 nucleotide sequence: TGTGCCAGCAGTCAACGGACGGATAACTATGGCTACACCTTC. As protein: CASSQRTDNYGYTF.

This clone was seen just once. The chain combines TRBV1 with TRBJ2-5; the table's D gene call, TRBD2, was not cross checked with the DNA. TRBV1 is assigned pseudogene status. The CDR3 loop spans 15 amino acids. For the CDR3, the DNA is TGCACCAGCAGCCAAGAGTCTAGCCCTCAAGAGACCCAGTACTTC. Its protein product is CTSSQESSPQETQYF.

This clone is a singleton in its sample. The CDR3 region is CASKVWRRSTDTQYF. DNA of the CDR3: TGCGCCAGCAAGGTTTGGCGGAGAAGCACAGATACGCAGTATTTT. This rearrangement joins TRBV23-1 to TRBJ2-3; D is unclear. TRBV23-1 is labeled an ORF, and its function is uncertain. Trimming cost V 7 bases and J 0 bases, with 14 bases left between them. The length of the CDR3 is 15 residues.

The chain has TRBV14 and TRBJ2-1, with TRBD2 matching 11 bases. CDR1 and CDR2 (germline): SGHDN, FVKESK. The CDR3 covers 17 residues. With V trimmed by 5 bases and J by 4 bases, 10 bases remained unmatched. The CDR3 here is CASSKRPGTSGYNEQFF. CDR3 bases: TGTGCCAGCAGCAAAAGACCCGGGACTAGCGGATACAATGAGCAGTTCTTC.

V is TRBV5-1 and J is TRBJ2-3, with a possible D match to TRBD2 (5 bases). The V gene's germline CDR1 is SGHRS and CDR2 YFSETQ. The V gene lost 4 bases and the J gene lost 6 bases, with 12 bases spanning the gap. The CDR3 totals 13 residues. CDR3 in amino acids: CASSPGGPDTQYF. The DNA of the CDR3 is TGCGCCAGCAGCCCCGGCGGGCCCGATACGCAGTATTTT.

In the case of this clone: One junction end does not reproduce the germline sequence, and a read error may be involved. The DNA for the CDR3 is TGTGCCATCAGTCTAGCGGGGGACTACGAGCAGTACTTC. This sequence encodes CAISLAGDYEQYF. The chain recombines TRBV6-1 with TRBJ2-5; 10 bases agree with TRBD2. Matching the DNA end better, TRBJ2-7 makes the J call doubtful. This CDR3 region has 13 residues. Per the germline V gene, CDR1 is MNHNS and CDR2 is SASEGT.

This chain links TRBV7-2 with TRBJ1-3; weak D call: TRBD1 (5 bases). Between the trimmed V and J ends, which lost 1 base and 9 bases, there was a span of 16 bases. The CDR3 has 15 residues. Germline V CDR1 and CDR2: SGHTA, FQGNSA. The CDR3 reads CASSLVLGGSGTIYF. In DNA form, the CDR3 reads TGTGCCAGCAGCTTAGTTCTGGGGGGATCGGGCACCATATATTTT.

This sequence joins TRBV7-3 and TRBJ2-5, with D possibly TRBD1 on 5 matching bases. This CDR3 has 13 residues. The V end was cut by 3 bases, the J end by 5 bases, with 10 bases between. Germline V gives CDR1 SGHTA, CDR2 FQGTGA. This CDR3 is CASSFEAGETQYF. The DNA of the CDR3 is TGTGCCAGCAGCTTTGAGGCAGGGGAGACCCAGTACTTC. Together with reference TRBV7-3 and TRBJ2-5, the CDR3 gives the full variable domain: GAGVSQTPSNKVTEKGKYVELRCDPISGHTALYWYRQSLGQGPEFLIYFQGTGAADDSGLPNDRFFAVRPEGSVSTLKIQRTERGDSAVYLCASSFEAGETQYFGPGTRLLVL.